This T cell receptor beta chain was captured by sequencing in a study of cytomegalovirus exposure and HLA in healthy donors. The PCR ran on 60 Vbeta and 13 Jbeta primers. Measured with immunoSEQ multiplex PCR; TCRdb has only the in-frame clones, and not every one. The sample has 120,000 or so clones; 60% to 80% are singletons. V dropped 7 bases and J dropped 10; count of bases not matched to a gene: 16. This CDR3 is 15 amino acids long. CDR1 is SQVTM, CDR2 ANQGSEA, per germline. This clone was counted between two and nine times. The rearrangement joins TRBV29-1 to TRBJ1-1; TRBD1 agrees at 12 bases. Sequencing input: PBMCs. This clonotype originated in a man aged 30 to 45 in good health and CMV-seronegative. The CDR3 coding sequence is TGCAGCGGGTACCCGGGACAGGGGGCGAGAAAGGGAGCTTTCTTT. This sequence encodes CSGYPGQGARKGAFF.